This T cell receptor (beta chain) was sequenced for a study of cytomegalovirus exposure and HLA in healthy donors. Some clones are missing from TCRdb's copy, which holds only in-frame ones; the method was immunoSEQ multiplex PCR. The repertoire includes roughly 150,000 clones, around four fifths of them detected once, and about 32% sits in the top ten. The CDR3 spans 17 residues. Trimming removed 4 bases from V and 4 bases from J; junction bases left unmatched: 15. Germline CDR1 is SGHNT and CDR2 is YYREEE (reference sequence). The study, taken as a whole, reports: Researchers counted roughly 150 TCR beta chains as cytomegalovirus-associated. In the approximately 120 validation repertoires, a later analysis found that first-cohort TCR clusters tended to co-occur.

Notes on this clone: What it binds is not known.

The chain is built from TRBV5-4 and TRBJ1-2; 8 bases are shared with TRBD1. Sequencing input: PBMCs. This receptor was obtained from a man aged 30 to 39 in good health and CMV-seropositive. CDR3 DNA: TGTGCCAGCAGCGCCCCGCTAGACAGGGGATTTGGCTATGGCTACACCTTC. Protein sequence: CASSAPLDRGFGYGYTF.